The 29 T cell receptor beta chains below were found in one sample sequenced in a study of cytomegalovirus exposure and HLA in healthy donors. PCR primers comprised 60 Vbeta and 13 Jbeta primers. Some clones are missing from TCRdb's copy, which holds only in-frame ones; the method was immunoSEQ multiplex PCR. The sample contains about 170,000 clones, roughly two thirds of which appear only once. The sequenced sample was PBMCs. The receptor source for this set is a woman under 30 in good health and CMV-seropositive.

The genes are TRBV7-2 and TRBJ2-5; unclear D gene. The end of the DNA is better explained by TRBJ2-7, so the J call may be wrong. Germline V gene sequence: CDR1 SGHTA, CDR2 FQGNSA. The CDR3 runs to 12 residues. The CDR3 DNA reads TGTGCCAGCAGCAATCCCCCCTACGAGCAGTACTTC. It yields the protein CASSNPPYEQYF.

This clone occurred a few times. V usage is TRBV6-5 and J usage is TRBJ1-5; a possible D gene is TRBD1 (6 bases). Germline V lookup: CDR1 MNHEY, CDR2 SVGAGI. This CDR3 contains 14 residues. Trimming took 5 bases from V and 0 from J, leaving 8 bases between them. CDR3 amino acids: CASSRQVSNQPQHF. CDR3 DNA: TGTGCCAGCAGTCGACAGGTTAGCAATCAGCCCCAGCATTTT.

The gene calls are TRBV7-9 and TRBJ2-3; 8 nucleotides match TRBD2. The ends lost 5 bases at V and 2 bases at J; junction bases unmatched: 6. This CDR3 has 15 amino acids. The germline gives CDR1 SEHNR, CDR2 FQNEAQ (reference sequence). The CDR3 sequence: CASSLYGGDTDTQYF. Written as DNA, the CDR3 is TGTGCCAGCAGCCTCTACGGGGGGGACACAGATACGCAGTATTTT.

Turning to this clone: At one of its ends the junction is not consistent with the germline gene, which may arise from a read error. This rearrangement joins TRBV19 to TRBJ1-1; D not certain. Germline V lookup: CDR1 LNHDA, CDR2 SQIVND (reference sequence). The CDR3 has 14 residues. CDR3 loop: CAGSKRRWDTEAFF. The CDR3 DNA is TGTGCCGGTAGTAAGCGGAGATGGGACACTGAAGCTTTCTTT. Looking up the rest from reference TRBV19 and TRBJ1-1 gives the full variable domain: DGGITQSPKYLFRKEGQNVTLSCEQNLNHDAMYWYRQDPGQGLRLIYYSQIVNDFQKGDIAEGYSVSREKKESFPLTVTSAQKNPTAFYLCAGSKRRWDTEAFFGQGTRLTVV.

The CDR3 here is CASSPRSTEANEKLFF. In DNA, the CDR3 is TGTGCCAGCAGCCCTAGAAGTACGGAGGCTAATGAAAAACTGTTTTTT. The V and J genes are TRBV9 and TRBJ1-4; D gene unclear. Trimming pared 4 bases from V and 3 bases from J, leaving 16 bases between. The CDR3 loop spans 16 amino acids. The germline V gene encodes CDR1 SGDLS and CDR2 YYNGEE. The full variable domain, rest sourced from reference TRBV9 and TRBJ1-4, is DSGVTQTPKHLITATGQRVTLRCSPRSGDLSVYWYQQSLDQGLQFLIQYYNGEERAKGNILERFSAQQFPDLHSELNLSSLELGDSALYFCASSPRSTEANEKLFFGSGTQLSVL.

This clone was seen more than once but under ten times. The chain joins TRBV4-3 to TRBJ1-1; tentative D call: TRBD1 (6 bases). CDR3 length: 19 residues. Germline lookup yields CDR1 LGHNA and CDR2 YSLEER. V dropped 0 bases and J dropped 0 bases, with 20 bases sitting between them. DNA for the CDR3: TGCGCCAGCAGCCAAGATCTCCAGGGGTCTTTTCGAATGAACACTGAAGCTTTCTTT. As protein: CASSQDLQGSFRMNTEAFF.

The chain employs TRBV7-6 and TRBJ2-1; D possibly corresponds to TRBD2 (5 bases). The CDR3 has 15 amino acids. From germline, CDR1 is SGHVS and CDR2 FNYEAQ. V gave up 2 bases and J gave up 5 bases, with 13 bases separating them. CDR3 amino acids: CASSLRRAPNNEQFF. As DNA, the CDR3 is TGTGCCAGCAGCTTACGGCGGGCACCTAACAATGAGCAGTTCTTC. The complete variable domain, with remaining parts taken from reference TRBV7-6 and TRBJ2-1, reads GAGVSQSPRYKVTKRGQDVALRCDPISGHVSLYWYRQALGQGPEFLTYFNYEAQQDKSGLPNDRFSAERPEGSISTLTIQRTEQRDSAMYRCASSLRRAPNNEQFFGPGTRLTVL.

The chain is built from TRBV6-5 and TRBJ1-2, with a possible D match to TRBD1 (5 bases). V was shortened by 7 bases and J by 13 bases, with 22 bases between the two germline ends. The CDR3 is made up of 13 amino acids. Germline V gene sequence: CDR1 MNHEY, CDR2 SVGAGI. The DNA of the CDR3 is TGTGCCAGCAAGAGTTTTTCTCGTGACAGTCGCACCTTC. This encodes CASKSFSRDSRTF.

This sequence joins TRBV19 and TRBJ2-2; possibly TRBD1 for D (6 bases). Trimming stripped 3 bases from V and 9 bases from J, with 11 bases between. CDR3 length: 13 residues. Looked up from germline, CDR1 is LNHDA and CDR2 is SQIVND (reference sequence). The CDR3 spells CASSINRARELFF. In nucleotides, the CDR3 is TGTGCCAGTAGTATCAACAGGGCCAGGGAGCTGTTTTTT. The variable domain in full, with the rest retrieved from reference TRBV19 and TRBJ2-2, is DGGITQSPKYLFRKEGQNVTLSCEQNLNHDAMYWYRQDPGQGLRLIYYSQIVNDFQKGDIAEGYSVSREKKESFPLTVTSAQKNPTAFYLCASSINRARELFFGEGSRLTVL.

The rearrangement joins TRBV28 to TRBJ1-1, with D maybe TRBD1 (6 bases). Germline CDR1 is MDHEN and CDR2 is SYDVKM. This CDR3 region has 12 residues. CDR3 nucleotide sequence: TGTGCAACAGGGAGCCTGCGCTCTGAAGCTTTCTTT. Translating it yields CATGSLRSEAFF.

The rearrangement joins TRBV5-1 to TRBJ1-1, with 7 positions matching TRBD1. Germline-derived CDR1 and CDR2 are SGHRS and YFSETQ. The CDR3 covers 15 residues. V lost 4 bases, J lost 6 bases, and 12 bases stayed unmatched. CDR3 amino acids: CASSLGGTVDAEAFF. CDR3 nucleotide sequence: TGCGCCAGCAGCCTCGGAGGGACAGTAGACGCTGAAGCTTTCTTT.

In this sample, this clone turned up a few times. This sequence joins TRBV2 and TRBJ1-6; TRBD1 is a possible D gene (5 bases). The germline V gene encodes CDR1 SNHLY and CDR2 FYNNEI. V shed 4 bases and J shed 3 bases, with 16 bases lying between them. CDR3 size: 17 residues. The CDR3 nucleotides are TGTGCCAGCAGTGTCCCCCAGGGCAATTTCTATAATTCACCCCTCCACTTT. Its protein is CASSVPQGNFYNSPLHF.

The V and J genes are TRBV7-2 and TRBJ1-1; 7 nucleotides line up with TRBD1. CDR3 length equals 13 residues. After removal of 1 base from V and 5 bases from J, the junction contained 1 base not matched to a gene. Germline CDR1 reads SGHTA; CDR2 reads FQGNSA. CDR3 in amino acids: CASSLDRGTEAFF. For the CDR3, the DNA is TGTGCCAGCAGCTTAGACAGGGGAACTGAAGCTTTCTTT. The variable domain in full, with the rest retrieved from reference TRBV7-2 and TRBJ1-1, is GAGVSQSPSNKVTEKGKDVELRCDPISGHTALYWYRQSLGQGLEFLIYFQGNSAPDKSGLPSDRFSAERTGGSVSTLTIQRTQQEDSAVYLCASSLDRGTEAFFGQGTRLTVV.

With respect to this clone: Since no conserved phenylalanine or tryptophan closes the CDR3, a read error is the likely cause. The gene calls are TRBV19 and TRBJ1-2; 8 bases are shared with TRBD1. Germline lookup yields CDR1 LNHDA and CDR2 SQIVND (reference sequence). This CDR3 has 16 amino acids. V was clipped by 7 bases and J by 1 base; unmatched bases: 11. CDR3 amino acids: CASTPTGTGGNYGYTL. CDR3 DNA: TGTGCCAGTACCCCAACGGGTACAGGGGGTAACTATGGCTACACCCTC.

The CDR3 here is CASSFALGGPHFPTDTQYF. DNA for the CDR3: TGTGCCAGCAGTTTCGCGTTGGGGGGTCCCCATTTCCCCACAGATACGCAGTATTTT. V is TRBV27 and J is TRBJ2-3, with a weak D call TRBD2 (6 bases). The CDR3 runs to 19 residues. V gave up 3 bases and J gave up 2 bases, with 24 bases separating them. Germline V gives CDR1 MNHEY, CDR2 SMNVEV (reference sequence).

The genes are TRBV11-1 and TRBJ2-7, with 10 bases identical to TRBD1. Germline CDR1 reads SGHAT; CDR2 reads FQDESV (reference sequence). Trimming at V came to 5 bases and at J to 5 bases, leaving 6 bases not matched to a gene. The CDR3 spans 14 residues. The CDR3 DNA sequence: TGTGCCAGCAGCCCACCTGACAGGGGGCACGAGCAGTACTTC. Its protein is CASSPPDRGHEQYF.

This chain connects TRBV20-1 to TRBJ2-3, with unresolved D. The CDR3 length is 11 residues. The germline gives CDR1 DFQATT, CDR2 SNEGSKA (reference sequence). The V end was cut by 6 bases, the J end by 6 bases, with 10 bases between. CDR3 sequence (DNA): TGCAGTGCGCCTAACTCGGATACGCAGTATTTT. Protein sequence: CSAPNSDTQYF.

CDR3 in amino acids: CASSPNGGSGLTEAFF. The CDR3 nucleotides read TGTGCCAGCAGCCCGAATGGGGGGTCCGGTCTCACTGAAGCTTTCTTT. This chain joins TRBV7-9 and TRBJ1-1; weak D call: TRBD1 (5 bases). Germline V CDR1 and CDR2: SEHNR, FQNEAQ (reference sequence). Deletions cut 5 bases from V and 4 bases from J, with 20 bases between. CDR3 length: 16 residues.

The chain uses TRBV7-2 and TRBJ1-3; 9 bases line up with TRBD1. Germline V lookup: CDR1 SGHTA, CDR2 FQGNSA. Trimming took 5 bases from V and 0 from J; bases not matched to a gene: 8. This CDR3 is built from 17 residues. The DNA for the CDR3 is TGTGCCAGCAGCCGAACCGGGACAGGGAACTCTGGAAACACCATATATTTT. It is translated as CASSRTGTGNSGNTIYF.

In this sample, this clone turned up a few times. CDR3 protein: CASSIDGESQGNQFF. The CDR3 region has the DNA TGTGCCAGTAGTATAGATGGCGAATCCCAGGGAAATCAGTTCTTC. The chain uses TRBV19 and TRBJ2-1, with TRBD1 as a possible D gene (5 bases). V dropped 0 bases and J dropped 13 bases, with 19 bases sitting between them. Germline lookup yields CDR1 LNHDA and CDR2 SQIVND (reference sequence). The CDR3 contains 15 residues.

V usage is TRBV7-6 and J usage is TRBJ2-7, with TRBD2 as a possible D gene (6 bases). CDR3 length equals 15 residues. The germline CDR1 and CDR2 sequences are SGHVS and FNYEAQ. V was clipped by 1 base and J by 7 bases, with 17 bases between them. CDR3 protein: CASSLVRATAGEQYF. The CDR3 region has the DNA TGTGCCAGCAGCTTAGTAAGGGCCACCGCGGGGGAGCAGTACTTC.

V usage is TRBV7-6 and J usage is TRBJ1-2, with D unresolved. Trimming removed 2 bases from V and 10 bases from J, with 14 bases in between. CDR3 length: 13 amino acids. Germline V gene sequence: CDR1 SGHVS, CDR2 FNYEAQ. CDR3 in DNA: TGTGCCAGCAGCTTATTGGGCACCACGGACTACACCTTC. This translates into CASSLLGTTDYTF.

J is TRBJ1-6 and V is TRBV10-3; TRBD1 matches at 7 bases. This CDR3 region has 18 residues. The germline gives CDR1 ENHRY, CDR2 SYGVKD. V was pared by 0 bases and J by 10 bases, with 15 bases of the junction left unmatched. CDR3 amino acids: CAISESMGATGSKSPLHF. In DNA form, the CDR3 reads TGTGCCATCAGTGAGTCGATGGGGGCGACAGGGAGTAAATCACCCCTCCACTTT.

This sequence joins TRBV11-2 and TRBJ1-2, with 8 bases aligning to TRBD1. J lost 6 bases, V lost 5 bases, and 8 bases had no gene match. CDR1 and CDR2 from the germline V gene are SGHAT and FQNNGV. The CDR3 is made up of 14 amino acids. The CDR3 region has the DNA TGTGCCAGCAGCGACGGGACAGGAGGGGATGGCTACACCTTC. This codes for CASSDGTGGDGYTF.

This chain connects TRBV30 to TRBJ1-2; D is unclear. Germline-derived CDR1 and CDR2 are GTSNPN and SVGIG (reference sequence). The CDR3 length is 13 residues. Trimming pared 3 bases from V and 1 base from J, leaving 9 bases between. The CDR3 is CAWSGGRNYGYTF. For the CDR3, the DNA is TGTGCCTGGAGCGGCGGTCGTAACTATGGCTACACCTTC. The full variable domain, with the rest looked up from reference TRBV30 and TRBJ1-2, is SQTIHQWPATLVQPVGSPLSLECTVEGTSNPNLYWYRQAAGRGLQLLFYSVGIGQISSEVPQNLSASRPQDRQFILSSKKLLLSDSGFYLCAWSGGRNYGYTFGSGTRLTVV.

This clone was picked up a small number of times. The chain has TRBV6-4 and TRBJ1-2; the D gene is possibly TRBD1 (6 bases). The germline V gene encodes CDR1 MRHNA and CDR2 SNTAGT. V shed 0 bases and J shed 8 bases, with 13 bases lying between them. The CDR3 sequence is 14 residues long. DNA of the CDR3: TGTGCCAGCAGTGACTCGTTAGGGGGTGAAGGCTACACCTTC. This gives the protein CASSDSLGGEGYTF.

CDR3 nucleotide sequence: TGTGCCAGCAGCCCGGCGGGCGGTACGCCCCAGCATTTT. This codes for CASSPAGGTPQHF. J is TRBJ1-5 and V is TRBV7-9; D unresolved. Germline CDR1 SEHNR, CDR2 FQNEAQ (reference sequence). This CDR3 is built from 13 residues. V lost 5 bases and J 9 bases, leaving 14 bases between the germline ends.

This clone was found a few times. The chain combines TRBV2 with TRBJ2-7, with D possibly matching TRBD1 (6 bases). Trimming took off 7 bases at V and 3 bases at J, with 10 bases between the two ends. In germline, CDR1 is SNHLY, CDR2 FYNNEI. The CDR3 sequence is 12 residues long. The CDR3 is CASIRGNYEQYF. The CDR3 nucleotides read TGTGCCAGCATAAGGGGGAACTACGAGCAGTACTTC.

This clone turned up a few times. The chain recombines TRBV27 with TRBJ1-3; unclear D gene. Trimming stripped 6 bases from V and 0 bases from J, with 15 bases between. CDR1 and CDR2 from the germline V gene are MNHEY and SMNVEV (reference sequence). This CDR3 contains 16 residues. CDR3: CASRALRESSGNTIYF. The CDR3 nucleotides are TGTGCCAGCAGAGCTCTCCGGGAGAGCTCTGGAAACACCATATATTTT.